This T cell receptor (beta chain) was profiled in a study of cytomegalovirus exposure and HLA in healthy donors. Study-wide background: When roughly 420 donors were genotyped, just over 80% of them were found to fall in the Caucasian-associated ancestry cluster.

Study outcomes and limitations: In an earlier analysis, most TCR beta V segments were productive about 87% or about 30% of the time. Among TCR beta chains, those listed as cytomegalovirus-associated numbered around 160. What a later analysis showed was that several of the most significant clusters appeared linked to common viral pathogens.

This clone was recorded a few times. The antigen is undetermined. It was with 60 Vbeta and 13 Jbeta primers that the PCR ran. Method: immunoSEQ multiplex PCR; TCRdb's copy keeps in-frame clones and lacks some. The sample shows some 100,000 clones, roughly 58% of them seen only once. V shed 8 bases and J 1 base; nucleotides not matched to a gene: 11. CDR3 size: 17 residues. Germline CDR1 and CDR2: MDHEN and SYDVKM. The material sequenced was PBMCs. This sequence joins TRBV28 and TRBJ2-3; 11 nucleotides match TRBD2. The clonotype comes from a woman in her 30s in good health and CMV-seropositive. CDR3 residues: CASVEEGLAVRTDTQYF. Written as DNA, the CDR3 is TGTGCCAGCGTCGAGGAGGGACTAGCGGTCCGCACAGATACGCAGTATTTT.